One and the same sample provided the 32 T cell receptor beta chains below, sequenced in a study of cytomegalovirus exposure and HLA in healthy donors. 13 Jbeta primers and 60 Vbeta primers were used for the PCR. Profiled with immunoSEQ multiplex PCR; TCRdb holds only in-frame clones, not every one. The sample's table shows 75,000 to 95,000 clones. Sequences were obtained from PBMCs. These receptor sequences come from a woman aged 60-70 years in good health and CMV-seronegative.

The chain is built from TRBV4-1 and TRBJ1-5; 7 bases agree with TRBD1. V dropped 2 bases and J dropped 3; count of bases not matched to a gene: 4. The CDR3 extends over 15 amino acids. CDR1 is MGHRA, CDR2 YSYEKL, per germline. For the CDR3, the DNA is TGCGCCAGCAGCCAACCTGGGACAGTCAATCAGCCCCAGCATTTT. Protein product: CASSQPGTVNQPQHF.

The chain combines TRBV5-1 with TRBJ2-7; D ambiguous. There are 16 residues in the CDR3. Germline CDR1 and CDR2: SGHRS and YFSETQ. The V gene lost 0 bases and the J gene lost 0 bases, with 13 bases spanning the gap. CDR3: CASSLAGGSSSYEQYF. The CDR3 DNA reads TGCGCCAGCAGCTTGGCCGGCGGTAGCAGCTCCTACGAGCAGTACTTC.

This chain links TRBV5-6 with TRBJ2-7; TRBD1 matches at 7 bases. V was clipped by 4 bases and J by 2 bases; unmatched bases: 9. The CDR3 length is 15 residues. Germline V gives CDR1 SGHDT, CDR2 YYEEEE. CDR3 loop: CASSLDRVWAYEQYF. CDR3 bases: TGTGCCAGCAGCCTAGACAGGGTATGGGCCTACGAGCAGTACTTC.

The rearrangement uses TRBV5-4 and TRBJ2-3, with D possibly TRBD2 on 6 matching bases. V was trimmed by 2 bases and J by 6 bases, leaving 16 bases between them. The germline V gene encodes CDR1 SGHNT and CDR2 YYREEE (reference sequence). The CDR3 contains 15 residues. The CDR3 is CASSFGGQGGDTQYF. Here the CDR3 DNA reads TGTGCCAGCAGCTTTGGTGGGCAGGGAGGCGATACGCAGTATTTT.

Here the CDR3 reads CASEGRNYEQYF. The CDR3 DNA reads TGTGCCAGCGAGGGCAGGAACTACGAGCAGTACTTC. The chain is built from TRBV28 and TRBJ2-7; TRBD2 might be the D (5 bases). V lost 8 bases to trimming and J lost 3 bases, with 11 bases between them. This CDR3 spans 12 amino acids. Germline assignment: CDR1 MDHEN and CDR2 SYDVKM.

The rearrangement links TRBV21-1 to TRBJ2-1; the tabulated D call, TRBD2, remains unverified against the DNA. TRBV21-1 is assigned pseudogene status. This CDR3 is 17 amino acids long. The CDR3 protein is CASSKAKREGSYNEQFF. CDR3 DNA sequence: TGTGCCAGCAGCAAAGCTAAGCGGGAGGGTTCCTACAATGAGCAGTTCTTC.

The chain recombines TRBV10-3 with TRBJ2-1, with TRBD2 identical over 13 bases. The V gene's germline CDR1 is ENHRY and CDR2 SYGVKD. V shed 3 bases, J shed 8 bases, and the junction held 1 base outside the gene matches. The CDR3 is 14 residues long. The CDR3 coding sequence is TGTGCCATCAGTGAACTAGCGGGAGGGGATGAGCAGTTCTTC. Its translation is CAISELAGGDEQFF.

The chain has TRBV2 and TRBJ2-7, with 9 bases aligning to TRBD1. With 5 bases clipped from V and 6 bases from J, the junction kept 5 bases outside the gene matches. CDR3 length: 13 residues. Germline lookup yields CDR1 SNHLY and CDR2 FYNNEI. CDR3 bases: TGTGCCAGCAGTCCGGAGACAGGGGGCGAGCAGTACTTC. This codes for CASSPETGGEQYF.

The V call is TRBV29-1, the J call TRBJ1-2; TRBD1 aligns across 11 bases. V lost 6 bases and J lost 8; bases outside the gene matches: 5. This CDR3 spans 12 amino acids. The germline V gene has CDR1 SQVTM and CDR2 ANQGSEA. CDR3: CSVVGQGDGYTF. The CDR3 DNA reads TGCAGCGTGGTGGGACAGGGGGACGGCTACACCTTC.

The gene calls are TRBV7-2 and TRBJ1-3; D is perhaps TRBD1 (6 bases). Germline assignment: CDR1 SGHTA and CDR2 FQGNSA. The ends were cut back, 2 bases at V and 4 bases at J, with 15 bases in the middle. This CDR3 has 16 residues. CDR3 amino acids: CASSLMGGGGGNTIYF. The DNA of the CDR3 is TGTGCCAGCAGCTTAATGGGGGGCGGGGGAGGAAACACCATATATTTT.

Details on this clone: At one boundary the junction diverges from the germline segment, which might be a read error. The chain recombines TRBV5-1 with TRBJ2-6; D unresolved. The CDR3 has 17 residues. Germline V gives CDR1 SGHRS, CDR2 YFSETQ. CDR3 sequence (DNA): TGCGCCAGCGGCTTGCAAGTGACTGTCTCTGGGGCCAACGTCCTGACTTTC. Protein product: CASGLQVTVSGANVLTF.

V gene TRBV2 combines with J gene TRBJ2-3; D may be TRBD2 (6 bases). V was cut by 10 bases and J by 0 bases, with 14 bases left in between. Germline lookup yields CDR1 SNHLY and CDR2 FYNNEI. CDR3 length: 14 amino acids. This CDR3 reads CATCGVISTDTQYF. CDR3 coding DNA: TGTGCCACCTGCGGGGTTATTAGCACAGATACGCAGTATTTT.

The gene calls are TRBV4-3 and TRBJ2-1; D not certain. The ends were cut back, 3 bases at V and 0 bases at J, with 15 bases in the middle. CDR1 is LGHNA and CDR2 is YSLEER in the germline V gene. The CDR3 runs to 17 residues. The CDR3 sequence is CASSQSPSSDSYNEQFF. CDR3 in DNA: TGCGCCAGCAGCCAGTCCCCATCGAGCGACTCCTACAATGAGCAGTTCTTC.

V and J are TRBV19 and TRBJ2-7; 11 positions match TRBD2. The V gene's germline CDR1 is LNHDA and CDR2 SQIVND (reference sequence). The CDR3 spans 16 residues. Losses at the gene ends were 5 bases for V and 4 bases for J; bases not matched to a gene: 10. DNA of the CDR3: TGTGCCAGTAGTCCGAGAGGGACTAGCGGATCATACGAGCAGTACTTC. It encodes CASSPRGTSGSYEQYF. The whole variable domain, remainder taken from reference TRBV19 and TRBJ2-7, is DGGITQSPKYLFRKEGQNVTLSCEQNLNHDAMYWYRQDPGQGLRLIYYSQIVNDFQKGDIAEGYSVSREKKESFPLTVTSAQKNPTAFYLCASSPRGTSGSYEQYFGPGTRLTVT.

The rearrangement uses TRBV7-8 and TRBJ2-7, with 7 bases matching TRBD1. Germline V CDR1 and CDR2: SGHVS, FQNEAQ. The CDR3 extends over 15 amino acids. The V and J ends lost 5 bases and 3 bases, in that order; junction bases with no gene match: 10. CDR3 sequence reads: CASSPKTGTLYEQYF. CDR3 nucleotide sequence: TGTGCCAGCAGCCCTAAGACAGGGACCCTCTACGAGCAGTACTTC.

This chain links TRBV10-3 with TRBJ2-1, with D maybe TRBD1 (5 bases). Germline V gives CDR1 ENHRY, CDR2 SYGVKD. The CDR3 has 12 residues. Trimming left V 10 bases short and J 9 bases short, with 16 bases between. The CDR3 spells CATRAGQGEQFF. DNA of the CDR3: TGTGCCACCCGGGCAGGGCAGGGTGAGCAGTTCTTC.

The chain links TRBV18 to TRBJ1-1, with D perhaps matching TRBD1 (5 bases). Germline V gene sequence: CDR1 KGHSH, CDR2 LQKENI. CDR3 length equals 15 residues. V lost 3 bases and J lost 1, with 12 bases in between. For the CDR3, the DNA is TGTGCCAGCTCACCCTCGGTTCAGGGGAACACTGAAGCTTTCTTT. Its protein product is CASSPSVQGNTEAFF.

As DNA, the CDR3 is TGTGCCAGCAGTTTATCCTGGCGGTATGGCTACACCTTC. It codes for CASSLSWRYGYTF. The chain links TRBV28 to TRBJ1-2; no reliable D call. The V gene's germline CDR1 is MDHEN and CDR2 SYDVKM. This CDR3 has 13 residues. Trimming stripped 1 base from V and 5 bases from J, with 8 bases between.

DNA for the CDR3: TGTGCCAGCAGCTTAATAGCGGGAGTGATCAACTACGAGCAGTACTTC. Translating gives CASSLIAGVINYEQYF. This chain connects TRBV7-9 to TRBJ2-7; TRBD2 agrees at 9 bases. The CDR3 has 16 amino acids. J was trimmed by 3 bases and V by 2 bases; bases with no gene match: 8. From germline, CDR1 is SEHNR and CDR2 FQNEAQ (reference sequence).

The rearrangement links TRBV19 to TRBJ2-7; 10 bases are a match to TRBD1. From germline, CDR1 is LNHDA and CDR2 SQIVND (reference sequence). J lost 1 base, V lost 5 bases, and 2 bases had no gene match. The CDR3 is made up of 14 amino acids. The CDR3, as DNA: TGTGCCAGTAGTGGGACAGGGGTATCCTACGAGCAGTACTTC. Translated, it gives CASSGTGVSYEQYF.

The chain couples TRBV28 to TRBJ1-2; 9 positions agree with TRBD1. Unmatched junction bases numbered 12, after V lost 8 bases and J lost 8 bases. Germline CDR1 reads MDHEN; CDR2 reads SYDVKM. This CDR3 is 14 amino acids long. The CDR3 protein is CASRLGQGTGGYTF. CDR3 coding DNA: TGTGCCAGCCGTCTTGGACAGGGGACGGGGGGCTACACCTTC.

The chain employs TRBV2 and TRBJ2-6; D remains unclear. Looked up from germline, CDR1 is SNHLY and CDR2 is FYNNEI. Trimming removed 6 bases from V and 1 base from J, with 7 bases in between. The CDR3 runs to 14 residues. The CDR3 DNA follows: TGTGCCAGCAGAGTCAGGTCTGGGGCCAACGTCCTGACTTTC. Protein product: CASRVRSGANVLTF.

The chain is built from TRBV25-1 and TRBJ1-4; D may be TRBD1 (6 bases). Per the germline V gene, CDR1 is MGHDK and CDR2 is SYGVNS. This CDR3 is 15 amino acids long. Trimming took off 2 bases at V and 3 bases at J, with 10 bases between the two ends. The CDR3 loop is CASSEGGGPNEKLFF. CDR3 in DNA: TGTGCCAGCAGTGAAGGGGGGGGGCCTAATGAAAAACTGTTTTTT.

V gene TRBV5-1 combines with J gene TRBJ2-7; 10 nucleotides match TRBD2. The V segment lost 2 bases and the J segment 3 bases; nucleotides outside the gene matches: 2. CDR1 and CDR2 from the germline V gene are SGHRS and YFSETQ. This CDR3 is built from 14 residues. CDR3 bases: TGCGCCAGCAGCTTAGCGGGAGGGGTCTACGAGCAGTACTTC. It encodes CASSLAGGVYEQYF. Based on the CDR3 plus reference TRBV5-1 and TRBJ2-7, the full variable domain is KAGVTQTPRYLIKTRGQQVTLSCSPISGHRSVSWYQQTPGQGLQFLFEYFSETQRNKGNFPGRFSGRQFSNSRSEMNVSTLELGDSALYLCASSLAGGVYEQYFGPGTRLTVT.

The chain uses TRBV6-1 and TRBJ1-5; TRBD1 is a possible D gene (5 bases). Germline lookup yields CDR1 MNHNS and CDR2 SASEGT. Trimming pared 2 bases from V and 9 bases from J, leaving 11 bases between. The CDR3 is made up of 13 amino acids. The chain's CDR3 is CASSETGGGPQHF. The CDR3 bases are TGTGCCAGCAGTGAAACCGGGGGGGGGCCCCAGCATTTT.

The V call is TRBV5-1, the J call TRBJ2-1; TRBD2 matches at 13 bases. The CDR3 length is 17 residues. Germline V gene lookup returns CDR1 SGHRS and CDR2 YFSETQ. Germline trimming cut 2 bases from V and 0 bases from J; bases unmatched to any gene: 2. The DNA for the CDR3 is TGCGCCAGCAGCTTACTAGCGGGAGGGAGCTCCTACAATGAGCAGTTCTTC. It yields the protein CASSLLAGGSSYNEQFF. Variable domain in full (rest from reference TRBV5-1 and TRBJ2-1): KAGVTQTPRYLIKTRGQQVTLSCSPISGHRSVSWYQQTPGQGLQFLFEYFSETQRNKGNFPGRFSGRQFSNSRSEMNVSTLELGDSALYLCASSLLAGGSSYNEQFFGPGTRLTVL.

The chain links TRBV2 to TRBJ2-1; possible D gene TRBD1, 6 bases. The V and J ends lost 7 bases and 10 bases respectively, with 17 bases between them. The germline V gene encodes CDR1 SNHLY and CDR2 FYNNEI. The CDR3 length is 13 residues. The DNA of the CDR3 is TGTGCCAGCACCTTGCAGGGTACAGGGGAGCAGTTCTTC. Its translation is CASTLQGTGEQFF.

This CDR3 reads CASARQGFGNTIYF. DNA for the CDR3: TGCGCCAGCGCAAGACAGGGGTTCGGAAACACCATATATTTT. The chain employs TRBV10-2 and TRBJ1-3; TRBD1 matches at 8 bases. Germline-derived CDR1 and CDR2 are WSHSY and SAAADI. V lost 8 bases to trimming and J lost 4 bases; unmatched junction nucleotides: 7. The CDR3 sequence is 14 residues long.

V gene TRBV28 combines with J gene TRBJ2-7; 9 positions match TRBD1. CDR1 and CDR2 from the germline V gene are MDHEN and SYDVKM. This CDR3 comprises 16 residues. V trimming: 6 bases; J trimming: 3 bases; junction bases outside the gene matches: 12. This CDR3 reads CASSLTDPGQGYEQYF. CDR3 coding DNA: TGTGCCAGCAGCTTGACTGACCCGGGACAGGGCTACGAGCAGTACTTC.

The chain couples TRBV11-3 to TRBJ2-7; 9 positions agree with TRBD2. Looked up from germline, CDR1 is SGHNT and CDR2 is YENEEA. V trimming: 5 bases; J trimming: 0 bases; junction bases outside the gene matches: 5. This CDR3 spans 15 amino acids. The CDR3 sequence is CASSLLAGPSYEQYF. CDR3 bases: TGTGCCAGCAGCCTCCTAGCGGGGCCCTCCTACGAGCAGTACTTC.

V usage is TRBV5-6 and J usage is TRBJ2-1; D gene unclear. Trimming took off 1 base at V and 12 bases at J, with 8 bases between the two ends. This CDR3 contains 11 residues. The germline V gene has CDR1 SGHDT and CDR2 YYEEEE. The CDR3 coding sequence is TGTGCCAGCAGCTTGCGGTCTACGCAGTTCTTC. Its protein is CASSLRSTQFF.

The chain combines TRBV5-6 with TRBJ1-5; 7 positions agree with TRBD1. The J segment lost 7 bases and the V segment lost 4 bases, leaving 14 bases of the junction unmatched. The CDR3 consists of 16 residues. Germline V CDR1 and CDR2: SGHDT, YYEEEE. The DNA of the CDR3 is TGTGCCAGCAGCCTGACCGGGACAGCGAGACGACAGCCCCAGCATTTT. Protein sequence: CASSLTGTARRQPQHF.